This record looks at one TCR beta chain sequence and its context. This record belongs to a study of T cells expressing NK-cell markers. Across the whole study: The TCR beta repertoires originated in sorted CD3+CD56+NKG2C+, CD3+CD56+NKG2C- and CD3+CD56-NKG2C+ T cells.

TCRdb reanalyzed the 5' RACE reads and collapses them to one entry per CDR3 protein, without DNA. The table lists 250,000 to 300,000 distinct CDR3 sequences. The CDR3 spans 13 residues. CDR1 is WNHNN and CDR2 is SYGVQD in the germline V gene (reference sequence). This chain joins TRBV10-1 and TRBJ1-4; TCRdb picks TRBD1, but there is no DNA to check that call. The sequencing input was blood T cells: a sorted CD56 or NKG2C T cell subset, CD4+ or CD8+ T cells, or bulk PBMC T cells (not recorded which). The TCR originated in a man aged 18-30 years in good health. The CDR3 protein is CASSVTGREKLFF.